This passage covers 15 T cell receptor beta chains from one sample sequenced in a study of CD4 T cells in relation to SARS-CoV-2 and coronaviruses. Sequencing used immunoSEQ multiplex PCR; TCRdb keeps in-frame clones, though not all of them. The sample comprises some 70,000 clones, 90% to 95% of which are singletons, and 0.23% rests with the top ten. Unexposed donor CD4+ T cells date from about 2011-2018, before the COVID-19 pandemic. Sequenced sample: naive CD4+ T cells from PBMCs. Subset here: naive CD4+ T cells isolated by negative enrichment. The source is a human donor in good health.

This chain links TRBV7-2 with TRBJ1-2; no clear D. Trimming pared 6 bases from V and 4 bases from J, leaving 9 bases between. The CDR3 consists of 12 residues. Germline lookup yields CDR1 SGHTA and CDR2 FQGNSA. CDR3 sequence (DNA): TGTGCCAGCAGTACGGGGTTCTATGGCTACACCTTC. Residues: CASSTGFYGYTF.

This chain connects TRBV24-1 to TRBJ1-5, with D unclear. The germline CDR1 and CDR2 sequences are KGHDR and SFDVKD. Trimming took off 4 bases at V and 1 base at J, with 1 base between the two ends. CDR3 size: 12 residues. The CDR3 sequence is CATSDSNQPQHF. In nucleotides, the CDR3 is TGTGCCACCAGTGACAGCAATCAGCCCCAGCATTTT.

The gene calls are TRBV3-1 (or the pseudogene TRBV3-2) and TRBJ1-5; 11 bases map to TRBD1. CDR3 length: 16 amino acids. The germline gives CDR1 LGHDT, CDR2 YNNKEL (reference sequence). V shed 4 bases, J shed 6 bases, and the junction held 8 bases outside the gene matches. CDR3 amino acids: CASSPRDRGTVQPQHF. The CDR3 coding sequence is TGTGCCAGCAGCCCCCGGGACAGGGGGACGGTTCAGCCCCAGCATTTT.

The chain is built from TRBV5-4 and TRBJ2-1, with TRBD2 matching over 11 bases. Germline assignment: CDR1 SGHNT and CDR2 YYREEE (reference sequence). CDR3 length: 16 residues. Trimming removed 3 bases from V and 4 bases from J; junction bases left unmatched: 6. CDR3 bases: TGTGCCAGCAGCTCCACCGGGACTAGCGGTTACAATGAGCAGTTCTTC. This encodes CASSSTGTSGYNEQFF.

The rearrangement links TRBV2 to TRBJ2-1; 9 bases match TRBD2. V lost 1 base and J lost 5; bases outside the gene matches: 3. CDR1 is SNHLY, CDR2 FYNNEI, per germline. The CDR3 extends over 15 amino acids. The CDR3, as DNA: TGTGCCAGCAGTGAAGAGCTAGCGGGGAACAATGAGCAGTTCTTC. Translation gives CASSEELAGNNEQFF.

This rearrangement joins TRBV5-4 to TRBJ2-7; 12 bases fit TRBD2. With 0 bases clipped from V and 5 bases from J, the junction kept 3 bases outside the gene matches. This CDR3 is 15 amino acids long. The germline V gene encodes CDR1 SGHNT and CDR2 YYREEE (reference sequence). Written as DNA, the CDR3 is TGTGCCAGCAGCTTGGGACTAGCGGGAGAGGACGAGCAGTACTTC. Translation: CASSLGLAGEDEQYF.

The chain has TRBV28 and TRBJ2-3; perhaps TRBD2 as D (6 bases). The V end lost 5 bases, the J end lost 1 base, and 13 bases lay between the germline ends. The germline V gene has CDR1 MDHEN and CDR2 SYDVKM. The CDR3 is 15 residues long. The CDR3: CASSKPGLGTDTQYF. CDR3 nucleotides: TGTGCCAGCAGTAAACCGGGACTTGGCACAGATACGCAGTATTTT. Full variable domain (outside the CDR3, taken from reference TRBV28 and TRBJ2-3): DVKVTQSSRYLVKRTGEKVFLECVQDMDHENMFWYRQDPGLGLRLIYFSYDVKMKEKGDIPEGYSVSREKKERFSLILESASTNQTSMYLCASSKPGLGTDTQYFGPGTRLTVL.

This CDR3 reads CASRRQPSGNTIYF. CDR3 nucleotides: TGTGCCAGCAGGCGACAGCCGTCTGGAAACACCATATATTTT. V is TRBV6-5 and J is TRBJ1-3, with a possible D match to TRBD1 (5 bases). Trimming left V 6 bases short and J 1 base short, with 10 bases between. The CDR3 length is 14 residues. Germline CDR1 MNHEY, CDR2 SVGAGI.

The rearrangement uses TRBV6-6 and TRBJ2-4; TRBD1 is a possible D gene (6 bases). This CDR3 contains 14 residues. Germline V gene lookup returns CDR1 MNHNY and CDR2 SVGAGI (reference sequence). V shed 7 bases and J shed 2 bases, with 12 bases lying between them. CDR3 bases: TGTGCCAGCAACGACAGGTTTTCCAAAAACATTCAGTACTTC. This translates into CASNDRFSKNIQYF.

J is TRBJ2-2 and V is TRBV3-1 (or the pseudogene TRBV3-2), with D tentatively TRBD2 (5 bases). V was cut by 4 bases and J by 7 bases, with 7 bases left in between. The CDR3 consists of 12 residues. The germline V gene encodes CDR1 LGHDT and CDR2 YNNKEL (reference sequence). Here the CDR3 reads CASSRGRGELFF. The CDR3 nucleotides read TGTGCCAGCAGCCGAGGGCGCGGGGAGCTGTTTTTT.

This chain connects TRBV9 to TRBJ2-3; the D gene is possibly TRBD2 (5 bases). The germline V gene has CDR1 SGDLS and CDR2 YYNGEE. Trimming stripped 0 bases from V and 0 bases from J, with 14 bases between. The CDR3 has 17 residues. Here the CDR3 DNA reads TGTGCCAGCAGCGTAGTCGGGGTGGAATTTAGCACAGATACGCAGTATTTT. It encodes CASSVVGVEFSTDTQYF.

The CDR3 coding sequence is TGTGCCAGCAGTGACCAACGGACTAGCGGGGGAACAGATACGCAGTATTTT. Residues: CASSDQRTSGGTDTQYF. This rearrangement joins TRBV2 to TRBJ2-3; 13 bases map to TRBD2. Per germline, CDR1 SNHLY and CDR2 FYNNEI. CDR3 length: 17 amino acids. V lost 3 bases to trimming and J lost 3 bases; unmatched junction nucleotides: 6.

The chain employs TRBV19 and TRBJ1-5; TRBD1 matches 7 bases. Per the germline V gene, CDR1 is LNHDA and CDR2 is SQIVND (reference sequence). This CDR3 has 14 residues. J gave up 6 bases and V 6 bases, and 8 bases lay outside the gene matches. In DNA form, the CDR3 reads TGTGCCAGTAGAAAGCAGGGGGACGTTCAGCCCCAGCATTTT. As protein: CASRKQGDVQPQHF.

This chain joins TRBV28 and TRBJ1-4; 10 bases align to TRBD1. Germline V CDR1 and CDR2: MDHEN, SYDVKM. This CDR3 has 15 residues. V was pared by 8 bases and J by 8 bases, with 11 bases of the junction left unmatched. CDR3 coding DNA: TGTGCCAGCTCTACTATAGGGACAGGGGACGAAAAACTGTTTTTT. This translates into CASSTIGTGDEKLFF.

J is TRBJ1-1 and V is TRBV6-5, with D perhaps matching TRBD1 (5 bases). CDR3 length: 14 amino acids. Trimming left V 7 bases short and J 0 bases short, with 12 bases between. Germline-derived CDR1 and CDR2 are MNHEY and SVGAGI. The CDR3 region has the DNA TGTGCCAGCACCAGGGCGGTCTTGAACACTGAAGCTTTCTTT. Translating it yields CASTRAVLNTEAFF.